The 29 T cell receptor beta chains below all came from one sample that was sequenced in a study of early T cells in non-severe SARS-CoV-2 infection. TCRdb re-called the 5' RACE reads with MiXCR, one entry per CDR3 protein. Of approximately 73,000 distinct CDR3 sequences listed, roughly 10% are singletons. Sequenced: whole blood. These receptor sequences come from an adult who was a healthcare worker with PCR-confirmed SARS-CoV-2 infection or an uninfected control (not recorded which).

This clonotype appeared a few times. This sequence joins TRBV27 and TRBJ1-4, with 9 bases lining up with TRBD1. CDR3 length: 17 amino acids. The junction had 11 bases not matched to a gene; V was cut back by 6 bases and J by 3 bases. The germline V gene has CDR1 MNHEY and CDR2 SMNVEV (reference sequence). Written as DNA, the CDR3 is TGTGCCAGCAGCGCTACAGGGGGCGGCTCGCCTAATGAAAAACTGTTTTTT. This encodes CASSATGGGSPNEKLFF.

This clonotype came up many times. The chain joins TRBV29-1 to TRBJ2-2; D is perhaps TRBD2 (5 bases). Germline V gene sequence: CDR1 SQVTM, CDR2 ANQGSEA. V shed 1 base and J shed 4 bases, with 13 bases lying between them. The CDR3 contains 15 residues. Here the CDR3 reads CSVEVPVGSTGELFF. In DNA form, the CDR3 reads TGCAGCGTTGAAGTCCCCGTGGGGAGCACCGGGGAGCTGTTTTTT.

Many counts were recorded for this clonotype. V and J are TRBV3-1 and TRBJ1-4; a possible D gene is TRBD1 (5 bases). Between the trimmed V and J ends, which lost 1 base and 6 bases, there was a span of 12 bases. Germline V lookup: CDR1 LGHDT, CDR2 YNNKEL (reference sequence). The CDR3 totals 15 residues. This CDR3 is CASSQATGDDEKLFF. CDR3 coding DNA: TGTGCCAGCAGCCAAGCCACAGGAGATGATGAAAAACTGTTTTTT.

This chain links TRBV12-3 or TRBV12-4 with TRBJ2-1; D perhaps matches TRBD2 (7 bases). V lost 7 bases and J lost 6, with 19 bases in between. The CDR3 totals 15 residues. The CDR3 nucleotides are TGTGCCAGCACCCGACCCCAGGGAGGGGGCAATGAGCAGTTCTTC. This codes for CASTRPQGGGNEQFF.

The CDR3 region is CASSQSNWGTGYTF. DNA for the CDR3: TGTGCCAGCAGCCAATCCAATTGGGGGACCGGCTACACCTTC. V and J are TRBV7-6 and TRBJ1-2, with D possibly matching TRBD1 (5 bases). This CDR3 spans 14 amino acids. V lost 5 bases and J 8 bases, leaving 18 bases between the germline ends. Germline CDR1 SGHVS, CDR2 FNYEAQ.

The gene calls are TRBV2 and TRBJ1-6; D not resolved. The CDR3 runs to 15 residues. Looked up from germline, CDR1 is SNHLY and CDR2 is FYNNEI. V lost 6 bases and J 6 bases, leaving 15 bases between the germline ends. The CDR3 DNA sequence: TGTGCCAGCAGCATTGAAGGATGGGGTAATTCACCCCTCCACTTT. It yields the protein CASSIEGWGNSPLHF.

Ten or more counts support this clonotype. This chain joins TRBV12-3 or TRBV12-4 and TRBJ2-5; TRBD2 matches 9 bases. V lost 5 bases to trimming and J lost 0 bases; unmatched junction nucleotides: 7. The CDR3 is made up of 16 amino acids. CDR3 residues: CASSGRLAVYQETQYF. The CDR3 coding sequence is TGTGCCAGCAGTGGGCGACTAGCGGTATACCAAGAGACCCAGTACTTC.

The chain couples TRBV29-1 to TRBJ1-1; 8 bases fit TRBD1. Germline lookup yields CDR1 SQVTM and CDR2 ANQGSEA. After removal of 6 bases from V and 1 base from J, the junction contained 7 bases not matched to a gene. CDR3 length equals 14 residues. DNA for the CDR3: TGCAGCGTGGCAGGGGGCGCGCGGAACACTGAAGCTTTCTTT. It translates to CSVAGGARNTEAFF. Combining the CDR3 with reference TRBV29-1 and TRBJ1-1 gives the whole variable domain SAVISQKPSRDICQRGTSLTIQCQVDSQVTMMFWYRQQPGQSLTLIATANQGSEATYESGFVIDKFPISRPNLTFSTLTVSNMSPEDSSIYLCSVAGGARNTEAFFGQGTRLTVV.

This clonotype was counted many times. The chain employs TRBV3-1 and TRBJ1-1; D is undetermined. The CDR3 runs to 12 residues. V was cut by 8 bases and J by 1 base, with 8 bases left in between. Germline V gene data show CDR1 as LGHDT and CDR2 as YNNKEL (reference sequence). DNA for the CDR3: TGTGCCAGCGCGGATCCGAACACTGAAGCTTTCTTT. Amino acid sequence: CASADPNTEAFF.

V usage is TRBV30 and J usage is TRBJ2-3; TRBD2 matches at 9 bases. V lost 7 bases, J lost 2 bases, and 4 bases stayed unmatched. The germline V gene has CDR1 GTSNPN and CDR2 SVGIG (reference sequence). CDR3 length: 13 residues. The CDR3 reads CASTSGNTDTQYF. CDR3 DNA sequence: TGTGCCTCGACTAGCGGAAACACAGATACGCAGTATTTT. Full variable domain (outside the CDR3, taken from reference TRBV30 and TRBJ2-3): SQTIHQWPATLVQPVGSPLSLECTVEGTSNPNLYWYRQAAGRGLQLLFYSVGIGQISSEVPQNLSASRPQDRQFILSSKKLLLSDSGFYLCASTSGNTDTQYFGPGTRLTVL.

The chain employs TRBV5-6 and TRBJ2-1; possibly TRBD1 or TRBD2 for D (5 bases each). Germline V gene sequence: CDR1 SGHDT, CDR2 YYEEEE. The CDR3 length is 15 residues. The V and J ends lost 4 bases and 0 bases respectively, with 11 bases between them. The CDR3: CASSRDGDSYNEQFF. DNA for the CDR3: TGTGCCAGCAGCCGGGACGGAGACTCCTACAATGAGCAGTTCTTC.

There are a few counts of this clonotype. The chain has TRBV2 and TRBJ1-1; D is unclear. CDR3 length equals 11 residues. From germline, CDR1 is SNHLY and CDR2 FYNNEI. Trimming shortened V by 10 bases and J by 0 bases, and 6 bases separated the two germline ends. DNA for the CDR3: TGTGCCAACAAGATGAACACTGAAGCTTTCTTT. It specifies CANKMNTEAFF.

This clonotype was counted many times. The V and J genes are TRBV18 and TRBJ1-5; 7 bases are a match to TRBD1. Per the germline V gene, CDR1 is KGHSH and CDR2 is LQKENI. V was clipped by 3 bases and J by 0 bases; unmatched bases: 5. The CDR3 is made up of 16 amino acids. The CDR3 nucleotides read TGTGCCAGCTCACCCACCGGGACAGATAGCAATCAGCCCCAGCATTTT. Its translation is CASSPTGTDSNQPQHF.

This clonotype was counted a few times. The chain has TRBV25-1 and TRBJ2-5, with 8 positions matching TRBD1. The CDR3 contains 15 residues. V gave up 1 base and J gave up 1 base; unmatched junction bases: 2. The germline CDR1 and CDR2 sequences are MGHDK and SYGVNS. The CDR3: CASSEWTGIQETQYF. The CDR3 nucleotides are TGTGCCAGCAGTGAATGGACAGGGATCCAAGAGACCCAGTACTTC.

In its sample, this clonotype was seen a few times. The V gene is TRBV18, the J gene TRBJ2-7, with D perhaps TRBD1 (6 bases). This CDR3 spans 15 amino acids. V was pared by 3 bases and J by 0 bases, with 12 bases between. Looked up from germline, CDR1 is KGHSH and CDR2 is LQKENI. The CDR3 DNA reads TGTGCCAGCTCACCTACAGGGTCCCTCTCCTACGAGCAGTACTTC. Translated: CASSPTGSLSYEQYF.

This clonotype was recorded many times. The chain joins TRBV6-2 or TRBV6-3 to TRBJ2-7; D is possibly TRBD2 (5 bases). The V gene's germline CDR1 is MNHEY and CDR2 SVGEGT. The ends were cut back, 4 bases at V and 4 bases at J, with 8 bases in the middle. This CDR3 region has 12 residues. This CDR3 is CASSLRAYEQYF. The CDR3 DNA follows: TGTGCCAGCAGTTTGCGGGCGTACGAGCAGTACTTC.

This clonotype was recorded at least ten times. The chain links TRBV20-1 to TRBJ1-4; possibly TRBD1 for D (6 bases). The CDR3 length is 14 residues. Between the trimmed V and J ends, which lost 5 bases and 6 bases, there was a span of 16 bases. Germline lookup yields CDR1 DFQATT and CDR2 SNEGSKA (reference sequence). The CDR3 protein is CSARIGRGDEKLFF. The CDR3 coding sequence is TGCAGTGCTCGAATCGGCAGGGGAGATGAAAAACTGTTTTTT.

This clonotype appeared many times. The CDR3 coding sequence is TGTGCCAGCAGCCAAGACCGGGGGGGCGCCACAGATACGCAGTATTTT. As protein: CASSQDRGGATDTQYF. The rearrangement links TRBV4-2 to TRBJ2-3; TRBD2 matches at 8 bases. Germline V gives CDR1 LGHNA, CDR2 YNFKEQ. CDR3 size: 16 residues. Germline trimming cut 0 bases from V and 2 bases from J; bases unmatched to any gene: 4.

This clonotype has a count of ten or more. J is TRBJ2-1 and V is TRBV5-1; 7 bases line up with TRBD2. CDR3 length equals 14 residues. Germline CDR1 and CDR2: SGHRS and YFSETQ. The V segment lost 4 bases and the J segment 9 bases; nucleotides outside the gene matches: 10. The CDR3 DNA is TGCGCCAGCAGCCCTGGGGTGGCGGGGGTTGAGCAGTTCTTC. Translation gives CASSPGVAGVEQFF.

V usage is TRBV10-3 and J usage is TRBJ1-1, with D possibly being TRBD1 (5 bases). V was pared by 5 bases and J by 3 bases, with 13 bases between. In germline, CDR1 is ENHRY, CDR2 SYGVKD. The CDR3 totals 14 residues. CDR3 in DNA: TGTGCCATCAGTCCAGGGAGTACGGACACTGAAGCTTTCTTT. It translates to CAISPGSTDTEAFF.

This clonotype showed up just a few times. V is TRBV6-5 and J is TRBJ2-7; D may be TRBD1 (6 bases). From germline, CDR1 is MNHEY and CDR2 SVGAGI. CDR3 size: 15 residues. V was pared by 6 bases and J by 3 bases, with 18 bases between. CDR3 sequence reads: CASRRDRNPNYEQYF. DNA for the CDR3: TGTGCCAGCAGGAGAGACAGGAACCCGAACTACGAGCAGTACTTC.

CDR3 nucleotide sequence: TGTGCCAGTAGTATGTCCGCAACCGGGACAGACAATGAGCAGTTCTTC. It specifies CASSMSATGTDNEQFF. The chain is built from TRBV19 and TRBJ2-1, with TRBD1 matching 7 bases. Germline CDR1 LNHDA, CDR2 SQIVND (reference sequence). The V segment lost 3 bases and the J segment 5 bases; nucleotides outside the gene matches: 10. The CDR3 runs to 16 residues. Based on the CDR3 plus reference TRBV19 and TRBJ2-1, the full variable domain is DGGITQSPKYLFRKEGQNVTLSCEQNLNHDAMYWYRQDPGQGLRLIYYSQIVNDFQKGDIAEGYSVSREKKESFPLTVTSAQKNPTAFYLCASSMSATGTDNEQFFGPGTRLTVL.

The rearrangement links TRBV20-1 to TRBJ2-1; D might be TRBD2 (6 bases). The germline CDR1 and CDR2 sequences are DFQATT and SNEGSKA (reference sequence). The CDR3 runs 13 residues. V lost 6 bases and J lost 0, with 9 bases in between. The CDR3 DNA sequence: TGCAGTGCCCTAGCGAGCTCCTACAATGAGCAGTTCTTC. The encoded protein is CSALASSYNEQFF.

V is TRBV19 and J is TRBJ1-5, with D possibly matching TRBD1 (5 bases). V was shortened by 4 bases and J by 0 bases, with 13 bases between the two germline ends. CDR1 and CDR2 (germline): LNHDA, SQIVND (reference sequence). The CDR3 contains 16 residues. CDR3 DNA: TGTGCCAGTAGTAGGGGACGCTATTATAGCAATCAGCCCCAGCATTTT. Amino acid sequence: CASSRGRYYSNQPQHF.

This clonotype was recorded at least ten times. V and J are TRBV3-1 and TRBJ2-1; 7 nucleotides match TRBD2. The CDR3 length is 16 residues. After removal of 1 base from V and 9 bases from J, the junction contained 12 bases not matched to a gene. CDR1 is LGHDT, CDR2 YNNKEL, per germline (reference sequence). In DNA form, the CDR3 reads TGTGCCAGCAGCCAAGTCCGGGGACTAACTAATTCTGAGCAGTTCTTC. Amino acid sequence: CASSQVRGLTNSEQFF.

This clonotype was detected a few times. This chain joins TRBV6-6 and TRBJ2-7, with D perhaps assigned TRBD1 or TRBD2 (6 bases each). The ends were cut back, 4 bases at V and 0 bases at J, with 10 bases in the middle. The CDR3 covers 14 residues. Germline values: CDR1 MNHNY, CDR2 SVGAGI (reference sequence). CDR3 amino acids: CASSWEDSSYEQYF. CDR3 bases: TGTGCCAGCAGTTGGGAGGACAGCTCCTACGAGCAGTACTTC.

This clonotype appeared a few times. V gene TRBV6-6 combines with J gene TRBJ1-1; D gene ambiguous. Trimming took 7 bases from V and 0 from J, leaving 12 bases between them. The CDR3 has 14 residues. Germline lookup yields CDR1 MNHNY and CDR2 SVGAGI (reference sequence). The chain's CDR3 is CASTQDIMNTEAFF. The CDR3 DNA reads as TGTGCCAGCACCCAAGACATCATGAACACTGAAGCTTTCTTT.

This clonotype was detected many times. The CDR3 protein is CASSQARRGSGNTIYF. In nucleotides, the CDR3 is TGCGCCAGCAGCCAAGCTCGGCGTGGCTCTGGAAACACCATATATTTT. This chain connects TRBV4-3 to TRBJ1-3; D call uncertain. There are 16 residues in the CDR3. Germline CDR1 reads LGHNA; CDR2 reads YSLEER. The V end was cut by 1 base, the J end by 0 bases, with 10 bases between.

The rearrangement uses TRBV29-1 and TRBJ2-3, with 10 bases aligning to TRBD1. The junction had 8 bases not matched to a gene; V was cut back by 7 bases and J by 4 bases. Germline CDR1 reads SQVTM; CDR2 reads ANQGSEA. The CDR3 length is 14 residues. In nucleotides, the CDR3 is TGCAGCGCCTCCGGGACAGGGGTATCAGATACGCAGTATTTT. Translated: CSASGTGVSDTQYF.